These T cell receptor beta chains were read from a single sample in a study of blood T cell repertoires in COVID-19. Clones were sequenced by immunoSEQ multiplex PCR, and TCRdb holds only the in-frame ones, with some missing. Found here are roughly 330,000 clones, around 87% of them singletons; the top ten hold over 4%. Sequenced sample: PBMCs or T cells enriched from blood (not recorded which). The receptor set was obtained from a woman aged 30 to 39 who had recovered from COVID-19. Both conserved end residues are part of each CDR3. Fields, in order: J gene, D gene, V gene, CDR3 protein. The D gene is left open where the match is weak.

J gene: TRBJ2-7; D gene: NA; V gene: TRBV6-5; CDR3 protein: CASRQAPLTYEQYF
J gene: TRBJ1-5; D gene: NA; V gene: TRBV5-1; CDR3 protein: CASSLGGHSNQPQHF
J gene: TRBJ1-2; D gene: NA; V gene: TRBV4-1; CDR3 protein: CASSQGRTETNYGYTF
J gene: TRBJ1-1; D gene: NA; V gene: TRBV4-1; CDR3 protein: CASSQGNRVGFAEAFF
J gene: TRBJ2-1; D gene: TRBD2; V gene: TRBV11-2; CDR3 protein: CASSLVTTGGNEQFF
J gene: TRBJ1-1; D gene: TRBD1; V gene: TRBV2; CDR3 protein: CASSLDRGTEAFF
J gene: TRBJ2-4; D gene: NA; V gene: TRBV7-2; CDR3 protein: CASSLAGGAAKNIQYF
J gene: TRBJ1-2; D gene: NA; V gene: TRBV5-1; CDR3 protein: CASRQGAIYGYTF
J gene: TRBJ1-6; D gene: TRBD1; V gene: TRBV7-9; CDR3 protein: CASSQTGTGKSPLHF
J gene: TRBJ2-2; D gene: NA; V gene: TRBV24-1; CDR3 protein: CATSDSQGTGELFF
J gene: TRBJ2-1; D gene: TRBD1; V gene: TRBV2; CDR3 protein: CASKDRGAYNEQFF
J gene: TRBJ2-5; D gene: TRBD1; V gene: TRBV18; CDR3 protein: CASSLRTGLKETQYF
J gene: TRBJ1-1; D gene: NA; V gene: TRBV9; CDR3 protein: CASTGGPFTEAFF
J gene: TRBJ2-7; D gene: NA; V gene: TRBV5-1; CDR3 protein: CASSLVTGSEYEQYF
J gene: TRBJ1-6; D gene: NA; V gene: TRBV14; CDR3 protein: CASRTGANMYYNSPLHF
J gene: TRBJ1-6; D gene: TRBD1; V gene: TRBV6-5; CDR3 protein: CASDRGPNSPLHF
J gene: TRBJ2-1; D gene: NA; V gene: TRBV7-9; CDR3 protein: CASSLDRSKSFF
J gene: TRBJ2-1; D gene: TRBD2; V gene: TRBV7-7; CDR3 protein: CASSLGGGNYNEQFF
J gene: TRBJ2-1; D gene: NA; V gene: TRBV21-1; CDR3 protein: CASRVPPGGAQPVF
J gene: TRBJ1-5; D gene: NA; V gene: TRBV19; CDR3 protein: CASSPRRGGSNQPQHF
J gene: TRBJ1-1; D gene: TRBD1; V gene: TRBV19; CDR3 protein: CATRPGGGAEAFF
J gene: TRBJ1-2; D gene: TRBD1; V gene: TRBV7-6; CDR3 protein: CASSPPGQDYGYTF
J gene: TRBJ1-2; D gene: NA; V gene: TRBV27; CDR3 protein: CASSSRQETYGYTF
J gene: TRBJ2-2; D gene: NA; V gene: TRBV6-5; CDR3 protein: CASSTRVRGTGELFF